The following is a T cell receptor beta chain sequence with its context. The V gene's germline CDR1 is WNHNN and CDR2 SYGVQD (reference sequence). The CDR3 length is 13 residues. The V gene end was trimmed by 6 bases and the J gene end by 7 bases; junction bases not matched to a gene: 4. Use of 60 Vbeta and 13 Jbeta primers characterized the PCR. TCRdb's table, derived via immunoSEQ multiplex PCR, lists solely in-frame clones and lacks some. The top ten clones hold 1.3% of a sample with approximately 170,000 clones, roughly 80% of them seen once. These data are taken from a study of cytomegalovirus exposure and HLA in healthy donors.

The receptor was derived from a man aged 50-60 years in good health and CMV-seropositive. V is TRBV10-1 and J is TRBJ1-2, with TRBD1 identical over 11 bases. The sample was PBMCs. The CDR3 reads CASSPGQGVGYTF. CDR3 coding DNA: TGCGCCAGCAGCCCGGGACAGGGGGTTGGCTACACCTTC.